A single sample is the source of the 21 T cell receptor beta chains below, sequenced in a study of cytomegalovirus exposure and HLA in healthy donors. PCR primers comprised 60 Vbeta and 13 Jbeta primers. Only in-frame clones appear in the TCRdb table, and some are missing; sequencing was by immunoSEQ multiplex PCR. The table lists roughly 46,000 clones. Sequenced sample: PBMCs. The receptors originated from a woman between 40 and 55 years old in good health and CMV-seronegative.

The V and J genes are TRBV28 and TRBJ2-3, with 7 positions matching TRBD1. CDR1 is MDHEN and CDR2 is SYDVKM in the germline V gene. Trimming took 6 bases from V and 6 from J; bases not matched to a gene: 15. There are 16 residues in the CDR3. CDR3 coding DNA: TGTGCCAGCAGCGAACAGGGGTCGGGTAGTAGGGATACGCAGTATTTT. Its translation: CASSEQGSGSRDTQYF.

The chain links TRBV19 to TRBJ1-5; 10 positions agree with TRBD1. Trimming cost V 7 bases and J 5 bases; bases outside gene matches: 8. CDR1 LNHDA and CDR2 SQIVND come from the germline V gene (reference sequence). The CDR3 sequence is 15 residues long. The CDR3 sequence is CASTPRQGADQPQHF. CDR3 coding DNA: TGTGCCAGTACCCCACGACAGGGGGCAGATCAGCCCCAGCATTTT. The full variable domain, its missing parts supplied by reference TRBV19 and TRBJ1-5, is DGGITQSPKYLFRKEGQNVTLSCEQNLNHDAMYWYRQDPGQGLRLIYYSQIVNDFQKGDIAEGYSVSREKKESFPLTVTSAQKNPTAFYLCASTPRQGADQPQHFGDGTRLSIL.

This chain uses TRBV6-1 with TRBJ1-3, with a possible D match to TRBD1 (5 bases). Germline lookup yields CDR1 MNHNS and CDR2 SASEGT. The CDR3 is made up of 14 amino acids. Trimming removed 6 bases from V and 6 bases from J, with 15 bases in between. The CDR3 region has the DNA TGTGCCAGCAGGGAGACAGTTTCTCCAAACACCATATATTTT. Encoded protein: CASRETVSPNTIYF.

The gene calls are TRBV7-9 and TRBJ2-7, with 7 bases aligning to TRBD1. The CDR3 consists of 11 residues. Germline values: CDR1 SEHNR, CDR2 FQNEAQ (reference sequence). The junction had 1 base not matched to a gene; V was cut back by 4 bases and J by 7 bases. This chain's CDR3 is CASSSRGEQYF. The CDR3 bases are TGTGCCAGCAGCTCCAGGGGGGAGCAGTACTTC. Full variable domain (rest looked up from reference TRBV7-9 and TRBJ2-7): DTGVSQNPRHKITKRGQNVTFRCDPISEHNRLYWYRQTLGQGPEFLTYFQNEAQLEKSRLLSDRFSAERPKGSFSTLEIQRTEQGDSAMYLCASSSRGEQYFGPGTRLTVT.

This chain links TRBV2 with TRBJ2-5, with a tentative D call TRBD1 (7 bases). This CDR3 comprises 14 residues. V gave up 4 bases and J gave up 3 bases, with 12 bases separating them. CDR1 and CDR2 (germline): SNHLY, FYNNEI. The CDR3 protein is CASSGDREEETQYF. CDR3 nucleotides: TGTGCCAGCAGTGGCGACAGGGAGGAAGAGACCCAGTACTTC.

The chain combines TRBV7-2 with TRBJ2-7, with D possibly being TRBD1 (6 bases). Germline CDR1 SGHTA, CDR2 FQGNSA. Trimming removed 5 bases at V and 2 bases at J, with 13 bases between. This CDR3 is 14 amino acids long. The CDR3 spells CASSHYGGPYEQYF. CDR3 nucleotide sequence: TGTGCCAGCAGCCACTATGGGGGCCCCTACGAGCAGTACTTC.

The chain uses TRBV6-5 and TRBJ1-1, with TRBD1 identical over 9 bases. The CDR3 consists of 14 residues. The trim removed 8 bases at V and 9 bases at J, leaving 13 bases unmatched. Germline values: CDR1 MNHEY, CDR2 SVGAGI. CDR3 bases: TGTGCCAGCTTACGGGACAGGGCCCCGTGGAAAGCTTTCTTT. As protein: CASLRDRAPWKAFF.

The genes are TRBV5-5 and TRBJ2-2; TRBD1 might be the D (6 bases). CDR3 length: 13 amino acids. Germline V CDR1 and CDR2: SGHKS, YYEKEE (reference sequence). Trimming took 3 bases from V and 7 from J, leaving 10 bases between them. CDR3 coding DNA: TGTGCCAGCAGCTACAGGGTAGTCGGGGAGCTGTTTTTT. As protein: CASSYRVVGELFF.

J is TRBJ1-2 and V is TRBV28, with TRBD1 identical over 10 bases. V trimming: 5 bases; J trimming: 4 bases; junction bases outside the gene matches: 7. The CDR3 consists of 15 residues. Germline V gene data show CDR1 as MDHEN and CDR2 as SYDVKM. The DNA of the CDR3 is TGTGCCAGCAGTGTGGCCGGGACAGGGGCCTATGGCTACACCTTC. Protein product: CASSVAGTGAYGYTF.

The chain carries TRBV4-3 and TRBJ2-7; TRBD2 matches 15 bases. J was trimmed by 9 bases and V by 1 base; bases with no gene match: 16. Per the germline V gene, CDR1 is LGHNA and CDR2 is YSLEER. This CDR3 is 19 amino acids long. The CDR3 loop is CASSQALGLAGGLTTRQYF. The DNA for the CDR3 is TGCGCCAGCAGCCAAGCGTTGGGACTAGCGGGAGGCTTAACTACGAGGCAGTACTTC.

The chain combines TRBV5-1 with TRBJ2-7, with 9 bases lining up with TRBD1. The CDR3 is made up of 16 amino acids. Trimming cost V 4 bases and J 2 bases; bases outside gene matches: 10. Germline V lookup: CDR1 SGHRS, CDR2 YFSETQ. DNA of the CDR3: TGCGCCAGCAGCGACATACCGGACAGGGGTGCCTACGAGCAGTACTTC. Protein: CASSDIPDRGAYEQYF.

This rearrangement joins TRBV2 to TRBJ2-5; 14 bases are a match to TRBD2. V shed 6 bases, J shed 5 bases, and the junction held 5 bases outside the gene matches. Germline V gene data show CDR1 as SNHLY and CDR2 as FYNNEI. The CDR3 totals 15 residues. CDR3 in amino acids: CASRRLAGGPETQYF. CDR3 in DNA: TGTGCCAGCAGACGACTAGCGGGAGGGCCGGAGACCCAGTACTTC.

The rearrangement uses TRBV9 and TRBJ1-1, with D possibly matching TRBD1 (5 bases). There are 15 residues in the CDR3. In germline, CDR1 is SGDLS, CDR2 YYNGEE. V lost 0 bases and J lost 5, with 14 bases in between. CDR3 nucleotide sequence: TGTGCCAGCAGCGTAGGCAGCATGGGGGGGACTGAAGCTTTCTTT. Translating it yields CASSVGSMGGTEAFF.

The chain joins TRBV7-9 to TRBJ2-7; 8 bases align to TRBD1. The length of the CDR3 is 14 residues. Germline trimming cut 6 bases from V and 4 bases from J; bases unmatched to any gene: 8. The germline gives CDR1 SEHNR, CDR2 FQNEAQ (reference sequence). CDR3 region: CASRNQGAGYEQYF. The CDR3 DNA sequence: TGTGCCAGCAGAAATCAGGGGGCAGGGTACGAGCAGTACTTC.

The rearrangement uses TRBV27 and TRBJ2-6; the D is unclear. V lost 3 bases and J lost 2, with 2 bases in between. Germline V gives CDR1 MNHEY, CDR2 SMNVEV (reference sequence). CDR3 length equals 13 residues. Here the CDR3 DNA reads TGTGCCAGCAGTTTCGCTGGGGCCAACGTCCTGACTTTC. As protein: CASSFAGANVLTF. The variable domain in full, completed from reference TRBV27 and TRBJ2-6, reads EAQVTQNPRYLITVTGKKLTVTCSQNMNHEYMSWYRQDPGLGLRQIYYSMNVEVTDKGDVPEGYKVSRKEKRNFPLILESPSPNQTSLYFCASSFAGANVLTFGAGSRLTVL.

The chain is built from TRBV30 and TRBJ1-1, with unresolved D. The V gene's germline CDR1 is GTSNPN and CDR2 SVGIG (reference sequence). Trimming stripped 3 bases from V and 5 bases from J, with 13 bases between. The CDR3 consists of 13 residues. The CDR3 is CAWSLKGGTEAFF. As DNA, the CDR3 is TGTGCCTGGAGCCTCAAGGGAGGAACTGAAGCTTTCTTT.

Details on this clone: A read error may produce the germline difference seen at one junction end. The CDR3 loop reads CASSEALRQGTSF. The CDR3 DNA reads TGTGCCAGCAGTGAAGCGCTTAGGCAGGGGACCTCCTTC. This chain joins TRBV2 and TRBJ1-2; D might be TRBD1 (6 bases). Germline CDR1 reads SNHLY; CDR2 reads FYNNEI. This CDR3 has 13 amino acids.

This chain links TRBV7-2 with TRBJ1-2; TRBD1 matches 7 bases. The trim removed 5 bases at V and 0 bases at J, leaving 9 bases unmatched. CDR3 size: 16 residues. The germline V gene has CDR1 SGHTA and CDR2 FQGNSA. Here the CDR3 reads CASSIPRQGTNYGYTF. Written as DNA, the CDR3 is TGTGCCAGCAGCATACCGAGACAGGGAACTAACTATGGCTACACCTTC.

The CDR3 DNA is TGTGCCAGCAGAAAACGAGAGGCAGGGTCGGCTGAAGCTTTCTTT. Protein sequence: CASRKREAGSAEAFF. The chain uses TRBV7-2 and TRBJ1-1; D is perhaps TRBD1 (5 bases). The CDR3 covers 15 residues. Germline values: CDR1 SGHTA, CDR2 FQGNSA. Trimming removed 6 bases at V and 6 bases at J, with 20 bases between.

J is TRBJ1-1 and V is TRBV5-1; 7 positions agree with TRBD1. V was pared by 3 bases and J by 1 base, with 6 bases of the junction left unmatched. Germline loops: CDR1 SGHRS, CDR2 YFSETQ. This CDR3 spans 15 amino acids. The CDR3 DNA is TGCGCCAGCAGCTATACAGGGGTTTCGAACACTGAAGCTTTCTTT. This translates into CASSYTGVSNTEAFF.

The rearrangement joins TRBV5-1 to TRBJ2-1, with 7 bases identical to TRBD1. Trimming cost V 4 bases and J 0 bases; bases outside gene matches: 4. This CDR3 is 15 amino acids long. Germline CDR1 is SGHRS and CDR2 is YFSETQ. CDR3 region: CASSTGQRSYNEQFF. CDR3 DNA: TGCGCCAGCAGCACGGGACAGCGCTCCTACAATGAGCAGTTCTTC.